This TCR beta chain was found in a study of blood T cell repertoires in COVID-19. At the level of the study: Collection of acute and convalescent COVID-19 samples took place in the United States, Italy and Spain.

Trimming took 6 bases from V and 5 from J, leaving 20 bases between them. The germline V gene has CDR1 SNHLY and CDR2 FYNNEI. The CDR3 extends over 16 amino acids. Produced via immunoSEQ multiplex PCR; TCRdb's table is partial and in-frame only. The repertoire holds nearly 300,000 clones, with about 90% as singletons. This clonotype was obtained from a woman in her forties or fifties who had been exposed to COVID-19. The specimen was PBMCs or T cells enriched from blood (not recorded which). The chain uses TRBV2 and TRBJ2-1; D is perhaps TRBD2 (6 bases). The CDR3 spells CASSPGFGWEDNEQFF. CDR3 nucleotides: TGTGCCAGCAGCCCCGGGTTCGGGTGGGAGGACAATGAGCAGTTCTTC.